These T cell receptor beta chains were read from a single sample in a study of cytomegalovirus exposure and HLA in healthy donors. Here immunoSEQ multiplex PCR was the method, and the copy in TCRdb shows in-frame clones only, minus some. The sample includes about 160,000 clones, around 74% seen only once; the top ten take over 2%. Sequenced sample: PBMCs. The receptors stem from a female donor in good health and CMV-seronegative. Both conserved end residues are part of each CDR3. The D gene is left open where the match is weak. A row's size may be missing; if present it is once, few, many or a size class.

>TRBJ2-7|-|-|TRBV19
CASSPGDSPFLYEQYF
TGTGCCAGTAGTCCTGGGGACTCGCCTTTCCTCTACGAGCAGTACTTC
>TRBJ2-5|-|few|TRBV6-6
CASSPGQETQYF
TGTGCCAGCAGTCCGGGGCAAGAGACCCAGTACTTC
>TRBJ2-5|-|few|TRBV29-1
CSVQRGGRRETQYF
TGCAGCGTTCAAAGGGGGGGGCGCCGGGAGACCCAGTACTTC
>TRBJ2-7|-|-|TRBV30
CALSGSYEQYF
TGTGCCTTGAGCGGTTCCTACGAGCAGTACTTC
>TRBJ2-5|-|-|TRBV5-1
CASSLGGEETQYF
TGCGCCAGCAGCTTGGGGGGGGAAGAGACCCAGTACTTC
>TRBJ2-5|-|-|TRBV27
CASSLSVGLETQYF
TGTGCCAGCAGTTTATCCGTCGGTTTAGAGACCCAGTACTTC
>TRBJ2-3|TRBD1|-|TRBV19
CASSMDRADTDTQYF
TGTGCCAGTAGTATGGACAGGGCTGACACAGATACGCAGTATTTT
>TRBJ2-7|TRBD1|-|TRBV7-9
CASSHWDRGSYEQYF
TGTGCCAGCAGCCACTGGGACAGGGGATCCTACGAGCAGTACTTC
>TRBJ1-5|TRBD1|-|TRBV30
CAWSRGRGQPQHF
TGTGCCTGGAGTAGGGGGCGCGGTCAGCCCCAGCATTTT
>TRBJ2-1|-|-|TRBV11-2
CASSDNGNEQFF
TGTGCCAGCAGCGATAACGGGAATGAGCAGTTCTTC
>TRBJ2-2|-|-|TRBV12-2
CASRLAPRRRSGTGELFF
TGTGCAAGTCGCTTAGCCCCACGCCGGCGGTCGGGCACCGGGGAGCTGTTTTTT
>TRBJ2-7|TRBD2|-|TRBV18
CASSRTSGSYEQYF
TGTGCCAGCTCTCGGACTAGCGGGAGCTACGAGCAGTACTTC
>TRBJ1-1|-|-|TRBV2
CASSDGGAAEAFF
TGTGCCAGCAGTGATGGGGGCGCCGCTGAAGCTTTCTTT
>TRBJ2-3|-|-|TRBV30
CAWSKGTDTQYF
TGTGCCTGGAGTAAGGGGACAGATACGCAGTATTTT
>TRBJ2-2|TRBD1|-|TRBV15
CATSYLQGATGELFF
TGTGCCACCAGCTACCTACAGGGGGCCACCGGGGAGCTGTTTTTT
>TRBJ1-6|TRBD1|-|TRBV30
CAWRETGGLYNSPLHF
TGTGCCTGGAGAGAGACAGGGGGCCTCTATAATTCACCCCTCCACTTT
>TRBJ1-2|TRBD1|-|TRBV9
CASSLGGDGYTF
TGTGCCAGCAGCCTAGGGGGCGATGGCTACACCTTC
>TRBJ1-5|-|-|TRBV7-2
CASSSTVYSNQPQHF
TGTGCCAGCAGCTCGACAGTTTATAGCAATCAGCCCCAGCATTTT
>TRBJ2-5|-|-|TRBV7-3
CASSFAGPQETQYF
TGTGCCAGCAGCTTTGCGGGGCCACAAGAGACCCAGTACTTC
>TRBJ1-1|-|-|TRBV25-1
CASSDPRTGDTEAFF
TGTGCCAGCAGTGACCCAAGGACGGGGGACACTGAAGCTTTCTTT
>TRBJ1-1|-|once|TRBV5-1
CASSLSPTTNTEAFF
TGCGCCAGCAGCTTGAGTCCGACAACTAACACTGAAGCTTTCTTT
>TRBJ1-1|-|-|TRBV7-9
CASSLAGATEAFF
TGTGCCAGCAGCTTAGCAGGGGCCACTGAAGCTTTCTTT
>TRBJ2-5|TRBD1|-|TRBV5-1
CASSPPGQGVQETQYF
TGCGCCAGCAGCCCCCCGGGACAGGGGGTCCAAGAGACCCAGTACTTC
>TRBJ1-6|-|-|TRBV6-5
CASKGGNSPLHF
TGTGCCAGCAAGGGGGGGAATTCACCCCTCCACTTT
>TRBJ2-1|TRBD1|-|TRBV5-1
CASRPGQSYNEQFF
TGCGCCAGCAGGCCGGGACAGTCCTACAATGAGCAGTTCTTC
>TRBJ2-1|TRBD2|few|TRBV19
CASSIILAAYNEQFF
TGTGCCAGTAGTATTATCCTAGCGGCCTACAATGAGCAGTTCTTC
>TRBJ1-6|-|-|TRBV2
CASREQGADSPLHF
TGTGCCAGCAGGGAACAGGGTGCGGATTCACCCCTCCACTTT
>TRBJ2-7|-|-|TRBV5-1
CASSLLTAYEQYF
TGCGCCAGCAGCTTGCTAACAGCCTACGAGCAGTACTTC
>TRBJ1-1|-|-|TRBV30
CAWRRGAGTEAFF
TGTGCCTGGAGACGGGGGGCAGGCACTGAAGCTTTCTTT
>TRBJ1-3|TRBD1|once|TRBV10-3
CAIRDQDRGSGNTIYF
TGTGCCATCAGGGACCAGGACAGGGGCTCTGGAAACACCATATATTTT
>TRBJ2-3|-|-|TRBV11-2
CASSLGPGSSTDTQYF
TGTGCCAGCAGCTTAGGCCCAGGGTCCAGCACAGATACGCAGTATTTT
>TRBJ1-2|TRBD1|few|TRBV25-1
CASSEYGTGVNGYTF
TGTGCCAGCAGTGAATACGGGACAGGGGTGAATGGCTACACCTTC
>TRBJ1-1|-|-|TRBV9
CASNRDMNTEAFF
TGTGCCAGCAATAGGGACATGAACACTGAAGCTTTCTTT
>TRBJ1-4|-|-|TRBV2
CASREIPQGRGEKLFF
TGTGCCAGCAGGGAGATCCCCCAGGGGAGGGGTGAAAAACTGTTTTTT
>TRBJ2-7|-|-|TRBV4-1
CASSFRGSAFPGEQYF
TGCGCCAGCAGCTTCCGGGGAAGCGCGTTTCCAGGCGAGCAGTACTTC
>TRBJ1-6|-|-|TRBV19
CASSISTQGFNSPLHF
TGTGCCAGTAGTATCTCTACTCAGGGGTTTAATTCACCCCTCCACTTT
>TRBJ2-7|-|-|TRBV4-1
CASSQDSTAGILYEQYF
TGCGCCAGCAGCCAAGATAGCACGGCGGGGATACTCTACGAGCAGTACTTC
>TRBJ2-2|TRBD1|-|TRBV5-4
CASSFGQGYTGELFF
TGTGCCAGCAGCTTTGGACAGGGGTACACCGGGGAGCTGTTTTTT
>TRBJ2-7|-|-|TRBV2
CASSEMRAYEQYF
TGTGCCAGCAGTGAAATGAGGGCCTACGAGCAGTACTTC
>TRBJ2-3|TRBD2|few|TRBV5-1
CASKLLAGNPTSTDTQYF
TGCGCCAGCAAACTTCTAGCGGGAAACCCTACTAGCACAGATACGCAGTATTTT
>TRBJ2-1|TRBD2|-|TRBV19
CASSILAGGTNNEQFF
TGTGCCAGTAGTATACTAGCGGGGGGGACAAACAATGAGCAGTTCTTC
>TRBJ1-2|-|-|TRBV7-9
CASSLQGFLGYTF
TGTGCCAGCAGCTTACAGGGGTTCCTCGGCTACACCTTC
>TRBJ2-3|TRBD2|once|TRBV5-1
CASSSTSSGGAYTQYF
TGCGCCAGCAGCTCTACCTCGAGCGGGGGGGCGTATACGCAGTATTTT
>TRBJ2-5|-|-|TRBV30
CAWSRGAGETQYF
TGTGCCTGGTCACGGGGGGCTGGGGAGACCCAGTACTTC
>TRBJ2-7|-|-|TRBV20-1
CSALLSYEQYF
TGCAGTGCTCTTCTGTCCTACGAGCAGTACTTC
>TRBJ2-7|TRBD1|-|TRBV7-8
CASSLMTGTLDEQYF
TGTGCCAGCAGCTTAATGACAGGGACCCTGGACGAGCAGTACTTC
>TRBJ2-7|-|-|TRBV20-1
CSASAVEIRYF
TGCAGTGCTAGTGCCGTCGAGATCCGGTACTTC
>TRBJ1-1|-|-|TRBV21-1
CASSKEVQGCLQSAATEAFF
TGTGCCAGCAGCAAAGAAGTCCAGGGGTGTCTCCAAAGCGCCGCCACTGAAGCTTTCTTT
>TRBJ1-6|-|-|TRBV5-4
CASSLGTLNSPLHF
TGTGCCAGCAGCTTGGGAACTCTGAATTCACCCCTCCACTTT
>TRBJ1-2|-|-|TRBV6-5
CASSYSSHRGNYGYTF
TGTGCCAGCAGTTACTCGTCCCACCGGGGAAACTATGGCTACACCTTC
>TRBJ2-1|TRBD2|-|TRBV2
CASSGWGGGSISYNEQFF
TGTGCCAGCAGTGGCTGGGGTGGCGGGAGCATTTCCTACAATGAGCAGTTCTTC
>TRBJ2-7|-|few|TRBV25-1
CASSSPAGPSSYEQYF
TGTGCCAGCAGTTCCCCAGCGGGCCCCAGCTCCTACGAGCAGTACTTC
>TRBJ2-2|-|-|TRBV27
CASTMLPGLTAGELFF
TGTGCCAGCACTATGCTACCGGGACTCACGGCCGGGGAGCTGTTTTTT
>TRBJ2-5|-|-|TRBV5-4
CASSPQASQETQYF
TGTGCCAGCAGCCCACAGGCGTCCCAAGAGACCCAGTACTTC
>TRBJ1-5|-|-|TRBV23-1
CASSLKGRRNQPQHF
TGCGCCAGCAGTCTAAAAGGGAGGCGCAATCAGCCCCAGCATTTT
>TRBJ2-5|-|-|TRBV5-1
CASSLGGGETQYF
TGCGCCAGCAGCTTGGGGGGCGGTGAGACCCAGTACTTC
>TRBJ2-7|TRBD2|-|TRBV18
CASSHREDKGEQYF
TGTGCCAGCTCGCACCGGGAGGATAAGGGCGAGCAGTACTTC